The source of this T cell receptor (beta chain) is a study of human T cells and chemical hapten exposure. Study-wide background: Read at 6 days, the patch tests placed 0.01% DPC on the upper back.

Losses at the gene ends were 7 bases for V and 3 bases for J; bases not matched to a gene: 3. The CDR3 runs to 13 residues. Time point in this sample: patch test 1, 2 weeks after DPC sensitization. Treatment specified: therapeutic diphenylcyclopropenone sensitization with weekly scalp DPC. Authors' processing steps: Per sample, the median was approximately 100,000 TCRs, with values from roughly 23,000 to 640,000. TCRdb re-derived calls from the RACE reads in MiXCR, one entry per CDR3 protein. The V and J calls and clone size are TCRdb's, not the authors'. The sample includes some 380,000 distinct CDR3 sequences, roughly 5% of them seen just once. This clonotype showed up many times.

V usage is TRBV12-3 or TRBV12-4 and J usage is TRBJ1-5, with TRBD1 matching 7 bases. This sequence was found in a woman aged 45-65 years with alopecia areata. Some clones in this sample may be carry-over from other donors' samples. The sample in question was whole blood, obtained in connection with sensitization to the hapten diphenylcyclopropenone (DPC). CDR3 sequence: CASNRGPNQPQHF. The CDR3, as DNA: TGTGCCAGCAACAGGGGACCCAATCAGCCCCAGCATTTT.